This entry is about one TCR beta chain. Selected positively for CCR7 and CD45RO-negative, naive CD8 cells excluded terminally differentiated effector memory CD45RA+ cells. These data come from a study of shared clonotypes between healthy human individuals. The ends were cut back, 2 bases at V and 1 base at J, with 14 bases in the middle. The germline gives CDR1 MGHRA, CDR2 YSYEKL. This CDR3 spans 16 amino acids. Assay used: immunoSEQ multiplex PCR; TCRdb lists only in-frame clones, some missing. The data show roughly 2,000,000 clones, roughly 95% seen once. The source of this sequence is a man between 18 and 29 years old in good health. The gene calls are TRBV4-1 and TRBJ1-1; D perhaps matches TRBD1 (6 bases). The sample consisted of naive CD8+ T cells sorted from blood. DNA for the CDR3: TGCGCCAGCAGCCAACGGGGGGGGCAGTCGAACACTGAAGCTTTCTTT. Encoded protein: CASSQRGGQSNTEAFF.